This TCR beta chain was recovered during a study of T cell repertoires in cytomegalovirus infection. The germline CDR1 and CDR2 sequences are SEHNR and FQNEAQ (reference sequence). The CDR3 length is 15 residues. The V end was cut by 0 bases, the J end by 0 bases, with 9 bases between. One entry per CDR3 protein results from TCRdb running MiXCR on the reads. The profile covers roughly 230,000 distinct CDR3 sequences, with around 15% appearing a single time and less than 50% taken by the ten largest. Sequenced: CD8+ T cells from PBMCs. The V gene is TRBV7-9, the J gene TRBJ2-7, with unresolved D. The sequence was collected from a human donor in good health (CMV status not recorded). Some clones in this sample may be carry-over from other donors' samples. CDR3: CASSLAHTASYEQYF. CDR3 DNA: TGTGCCAGCAGCTTAGCTCACACAGCCTCCTACGAGCAGTACTTC. The whole variable domain, remainder taken from reference TRBV7-9 and TRBJ2-7, is DTGVSQNPRHKITKRGQNVTFRCDPISEHNRLYWYRQTLGQGPEFLTYFQNEAQLEKSRLLSDRFSAERPKGSFSTLEIQRTEQGDSAMYLCASSLAHTASYEQYFGPGTRLTVT.